This T cell receptor (beta chain) comes out of a study of Graves' ophthalmopathy and Graves' hyperthyroidism. J gave up 0 bases and V 8 bases, and 5 bases lay outside the gene matches. CDR3 length: 14 amino acids. Looked up from germline, CDR1 is MDHEN and CDR2 is SYDVKM. At least ten counts were recorded for this clonotype. RNA transcripts provided the template for amplifying TCR beta CDR3 regions. The library came from an HTBI-primed first-round RT-PCR and a second-round multiplex PCR. Each CDR3 protein gets one entry after TCRdb re-called the multiplex PCR reads with MiXCR. The table records about 370,000 distinct CDR3 sequences, about a sixth of them present only once.

The V and J genes are TRBV28 and TRBJ2-7, with 9 positions matching TRBD1. This clonotype was sampled from an adult woman with stable Graves' hyperthyroidism. The sequenced material came from peripheral blood. The CDR3 nucleotides read TGTGCCAGCCGCGGGACAGGGACCTCCTACGAGCAGTACTTC. This gives the protein CASRGTGTSYEQYF.